This is a list of T cell receptor beta chains from one sample in a study of cytotoxic CD8 clonotypes in ibrutinib-treated CLL. TCRdb's copy holds only in-frame clones and misses some; the assay was immunoSEQ multiplex PCR. The sample holds 35,000 to 45,000 clones, 71% seen once. The sample in question was PBMCs, obtained at disease progression, from a patient treated with ibrutinib. These receptors were collected from a human donor with chronic lymphocytic leukemia. Both conserved end residues are part of each CDR3. A D gene is named only where the DNA matches it firmly.

V,J,D,CDR3
TRBV10-1,TRBJ1-2,.,CASSEGTNYGYTF
TRBV10-3,TRBJ1-4,.,CAISEWTELATNEKLFF
TRBV6-1,TRBJ1-1,TRBD1,CASSLTTGGTEAFF
TRBV5-5,TRBJ2-7,TRBD1,CASSLAQGAYEQYF
TRBV5-4,TRBJ1-2,.,CASSLERHGYTF
TRBV7-6,TRBJ2-3,TRBD2,CASSLVGGSDTQYF
TRBV6-6,TRBJ2-6,.,CASSLGSGANVLTF
TRBV5-1,TRBJ1-1,.,CASSLGVFGLGTEAFF
TRBV5-4,TRBJ1-2,TRBD1,CASSPNRGQGYTF
TRBV5-1,TRBJ2-2,TRBD1,CASSLFDRGHTGELFF
TRBV2,TRBJ2-3,TRBD2,CASTLSGVAITDTQYF
TRBV6-1,TRBJ1-1,.,CASRDDPNTEAFF
TRBV12-5,TRBJ2-7,.,CASGLPGEGPDEQYF
TRBV15,TRBJ1-3,.,CATSRVGLRSGNTIYF
TRBV5-1,TRBJ1-2,TRBD1,CASSSQGASYGYTF
TRBV6-5,TRBJ1-2,TRBD1,CASSTTGGAYGYTF
TRBV6-5,TRBJ1-5,TRBD1,CATQGRGLDQPQHF
TRBV28,TRBJ2-2,.,CASTHRGVGELFF
TRBV15,TRBJ1-2,TRBD1,CATSRGQGTSNYGYTF
TRBV6-1,TRBJ2-1,TRBD2,CASTVGLARNEQFF
TRBV6-1,TRBJ2-3,.,CASRPRLGGTDTQYF